This passage covers 16 T cell receptor beta chains from one sample sequenced in a study of control samples from healthy donors and cancer patients. The data were produced by immunoSEQ multiplex PCR, yet TCRdb's version contains in-frame clones alone and is incomplete. The table lists about 44,000 clones, around 87% of them singletons. Material for sequencing was PBMCs. The receptors were gathered from an older woman with lung cancer.

The chain joins TRBV24-1 to TRBJ2-1, with TRBD2 as a possible D gene (5 bases). The CDR3 runs to 14 residues. The germline V gene encodes CDR1 KGHDR and CDR2 SFDVKD. Trimming shortened V by 4 bases and J by 5 bases, and 11 bases separated the two germline ends. CDR3 DNA: TGTGCCACCAGTGAAACCGGGATTAACAATGAGCAGTTCTTC. Translated: CATSETGINNEQFF.

The chain uses TRBV27 and TRBJ1-2; no firm D call. The ends were cut back, 3 bases at V and 2 bases at J, with 7 bases in the middle. This CDR3 is 13 amino acids long. CDR1 and CDR2 from the germline V gene are MNHEY and SMNVEV (reference sequence). This chain's CDR3 is CASSFSGNYGYTF. The DNA of the CDR3 is TGTGCCAGCAGTTTCTCGGGGAACTATGGCTACACCTTC.

The chain couples TRBV18 to TRBJ1-2, with D perhaps matching TRBD1 (5 bases). V gave up 2 bases and J gave up 1 base, with 8 bases separating them. CDR3 size: 14 residues. Per the germline V gene, CDR1 is KGHSH and CDR2 is LQKENI. CDR3 loop: CASSPTRDNYGYTF. The CDR3 DNA reads as TGTGCCAGCTCACCAACCAGGGATAACTATGGCTACACCTTC.

The chain joins TRBV5-1 to TRBJ2-1, with 9 bases lining up with TRBD1. Germline V gives CDR1 SGHRS, CDR2 YFSETQ. The J segment lost 8 bases and the V segment lost 5 bases, leaving 8 bases of the junction unmatched. This CDR3 comprises 14 residues. CDR3: CASRLTGGADEQFF. The CDR3 coding sequence is TGCGCCAGCAGACTAACAGGGGGCGCGGATGAGCAGTTCTTC.

The rearrangement uses TRBV7-9 and TRBJ2-7, with D possibly TRBD2 on 5 matching bases. V was shortened by 2 bases and J by 7 bases, with 9 bases between the two germline ends. The V gene's germline CDR1 is SEHNR and CDR2 FQNEAQ (reference sequence). The CDR3 consists of 12 residues. This chain's CDR3 is CASSLMGSEQYF. The DNA for the CDR3 is TGTGCCAGCAGCTTAATGGGGAGTGAGCAGTACTTC. Looking up the rest from reference TRBV7-9 and TRBJ2-7 gives the full variable domain: DTGVSQNPRHKITKRGQNVTFRCDPISEHNRLYWYRQTLGQGPEFLTYFQNEAQLEKSRLLSDRFSAERPKGSFSTLEIQRTEQGDSAMYLCASSLMGSEQYFGPGTRLTVT.

The chain employs TRBV19 and TRBJ1-3; no clear D gene. Trimming cost V 3 bases and J 0 bases, with 12 bases left between them. The germline gives CDR1 LNHDA, CDR2 SQIVND (reference sequence). CDR3 length equals 16 residues. The CDR3 loop is CASSMVAGSSGNTIYF. CDR3 sequence (DNA): TGTGCCAGTAGTATGGTGGCCGGAAGCTCTGGAAACACCATATATTTT.

This clone was observed a single time. The CDR3 loop reads CASSERRGWETQYF. CDR3 bases: TGTGCCAGCAGTGAACGACGGGGGTGGGAGACCCAGTACTTC. This chain links TRBV25-1 with TRBJ2-5, with D possibly matching TRBD2 (6 bases). The CDR3 covers 14 residues. V lost 2 bases and J lost 5, with 12 bases in between. Germline loops: CDR1 MGHDK, CDR2 SYGVNS.

The CDR3 here is CASSLGQGSNQPQHF. CDR3 bases: TGTGCCAGCAGCCTGGGACAGGGTAGCAATCAGCCCCAGCATTTT. The chain recombines TRBV7-9 with TRBJ1-5; 9 nucleotides agree with TRBD1. This CDR3 is 15 amino acids long. Trimming at V came to 5 bases and at J to 0 bases, leaving 2 bases not matched to a gene. CDR1 is SEHNR and CDR2 is FQNEAQ in the germline V gene (reference sequence). Full variable domain (outside the CDR3, taken from reference TRBV7-9 and TRBJ1-5): DTGVSQNPRHKITKRGQNVTFRCDPISEHNRLYWYRQTLGQGPEFLTYFQNEAQLEKSRLLSDRFSAERPKGSFSTLEIQRTEQGDSAMYLCASSLGQGSNQPQHFGDGTRLSIL.

The rearrangement links TRBV12-3 or TRBV12-4 to TRBJ2-2; D gene unclear. The CDR3 runs 12 residues. Trimming removed 11 bases at V and 0 bases at J, with 7 bases between. CDR3 residues: CAWQPNTGELFF. The CDR3, as DNA: TGTGCCTGGCAGCCGAACACCGGGGAGCTGTTTTTT.

The chain recombines TRBV3-1 (or the pseudogene TRBV3-2) with TRBJ2-1; TRBD2 might be the D (5 bases). This CDR3 comprises 18 residues. Germline assignment: CDR1 LGHDT and CDR2 YNNKEL (reference sequence). Trimming took 0 bases from V and 3 from J, leaving 18 bases between them. Here the CDR3 DNA reads TGTGCCAGCAGCCAAGATTTGGATGGAGTTCGGGACTACAATGAGCAGTTCTTC. This sequence encodes CASSQDLDGVRDYNEQFF.

The chain employs TRBV6-5 and TRBJ1-6; 9 nucleotides line up with TRBD1. Trimming cost V 6 bases and J 10 bases; bases outside gene matches: 7. There are 14 residues in the CDR3. CDR1 is MNHEY and CDR2 is SVGAGI in the germline V gene. CDR3 bases: TGTGCCAGCAGAGGGGGGACAGGGTACTCACCCCTCCACTTT. Amino acid sequence: CASRGGTGYSPLHF.

Regarding this clone: An end of the junction does not agree with germline; a read error may underlie this. The chain is built from TRBV7-2 and TRBJ2-1, with D tentatively TRBD1 or TRBD2 (5 bases each). Germline lookup yields CDR1 SGHTA and CDR2 FQGNSA. The CDR3 runs 16 residues. CDR3 sequence reads: CVSSAAGTLVGNEQFF. As DNA, the CDR3 is TGTGTCAGCAGCGCAGCCGGGACCCTCGTCGGAAATGAGCAGTTCTTC.

This clone is a singleton in its sample. The chain's CDR3 is CASSRDPSRETQYF. In DNA form, the CDR3 reads TGTGCCAGCAGTCGGGACCCCTCGAGGGAGACCCAGTACTTC. The rearrangement links TRBV2 to TRBJ2-5, with D perhaps assigned TRBD1 or TRBD2 (5 bases each). V was cut by 5 bases and J by 5 bases, with 15 bases left in between. Germline loops: CDR1 SNHLY, CDR2 FYNNEI. This CDR3 is built from 14 residues. Looking up the rest from reference TRBV2 and TRBJ2-5 gives the full variable domain: EPEVTQTPSHQVTQMGQEVILRCVPISNHLYFYWYRQILGQKVEFLVSFYNNEISEKSEIFDDQFSVERPDGSNFTLKIRSTKLEDSAMYFCASSRDPSRETQYFGPGTRLLVL.

The chain combines TRBV29-1 with TRBJ2-1; 9 positions agree with TRBD2. With 0 bases clipped from V and 0 bases from J, the junction kept 6 bases outside the gene matches. The CDR3 has 17 amino acids. Per the germline V gene, CDR1 is SQVTM and CDR2 is ANQGSEA. In DNA, the CDR3 is TGCAGCGTTGAAGAAACTAGCGGGTACAGCTCCTACAATGAGCAGTTCTTC. As protein: CSVEETSGYSSYNEQFF.

This chain links TRBV28 with TRBJ1-1; D might be TRBD1 (6 bases). V gave up 8 bases and J gave up 1 base, with 11 bases separating them. Germline CDR1 MDHEN, CDR2 SYDVKM. This CDR3 spans 13 amino acids. In DNA form, the CDR3 reads TGTGCCAGCGGACAGACAGAGAACACTGAAGCTTTCTTT. As protein: CASGQTENTEAFF.

The CDR3 region is CASSQTDRGNQPQHF. The CDR3 DNA is TGCGCCAGCAGCCAAACGGACAGGGGAAATCAGCCCCAGCATTTT. The chain uses TRBV4-3 and TRBJ1-5; TRBD1 matches 9 bases. The germline V gene has CDR1 LGHNA and CDR2 YSLEER. J lost 4 bases, V lost 2 bases, and 3 bases had no gene match. This CDR3 region has 15 residues.